The clone carrying this T cell receptor (beta chain) has a handful of counts. The sample originates from a study of T-cell memory formation after mild COVID-19. Trimming stripped 3 bases from V and 4 bases from J, with 14 bases between. Germline-derived CDR1 and CDR2 are SGHKS and YYEKEE (reference sequence). CDR3 length equals 14 residues. UMIs and sample barcodes were carried by the TCR alpha and TCR beta cDNA libraries that 5'RACE produced using constant-segment primers. TCRdb re-called the 5' RACE reads through MiXCR, storing one row per CDR3 protein. The sample has hundreds of thousands of distinct CDR3 sequences; about 20% are singletons.

The rearrangement uses TRBV5-5 and TRBJ2-7, with unresolved D. This clonotype was obtained from an adult woman who had mild COVID-19 (a few samples of this study predate the infection). Cell type and time point are not known. Sequencing used PBMCs or a T cell subset sorted from them (not recorded which). CDR3 sequence: CASSSLLARYEQYF. The CDR3, as DNA: TGTGCCAGCAGCTCCCTGCTGGCCAGATACGAGCAGTACTTC. Full variable domain (remainder filled in from reference TRBV5-5 and TRBJ2-7): DAGVTQSPTHLIKTRGQQVTLRCSPISGHKSVSWYQQVLGQGPQFIFQYYEKEERGRGNFPDRFSARQFPNYSSELNVNALLLGDSALYLCASSSLLARYEQYFGPGTRLTVT.